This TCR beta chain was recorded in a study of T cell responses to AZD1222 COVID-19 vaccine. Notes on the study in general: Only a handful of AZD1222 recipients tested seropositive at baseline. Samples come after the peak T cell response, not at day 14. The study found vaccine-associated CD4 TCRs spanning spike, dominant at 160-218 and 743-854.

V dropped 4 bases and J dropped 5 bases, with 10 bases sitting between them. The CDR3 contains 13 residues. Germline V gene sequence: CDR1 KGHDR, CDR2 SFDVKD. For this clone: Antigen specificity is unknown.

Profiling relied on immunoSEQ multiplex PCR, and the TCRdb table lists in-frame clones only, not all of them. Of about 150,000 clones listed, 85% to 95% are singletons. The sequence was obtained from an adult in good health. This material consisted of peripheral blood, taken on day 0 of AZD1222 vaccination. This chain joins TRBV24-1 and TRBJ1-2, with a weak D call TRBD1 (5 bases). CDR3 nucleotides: TGTGCCACCAGTGAGTACCAGGGATATGGCTACACCTTC. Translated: CATSEYQGYGYTF.